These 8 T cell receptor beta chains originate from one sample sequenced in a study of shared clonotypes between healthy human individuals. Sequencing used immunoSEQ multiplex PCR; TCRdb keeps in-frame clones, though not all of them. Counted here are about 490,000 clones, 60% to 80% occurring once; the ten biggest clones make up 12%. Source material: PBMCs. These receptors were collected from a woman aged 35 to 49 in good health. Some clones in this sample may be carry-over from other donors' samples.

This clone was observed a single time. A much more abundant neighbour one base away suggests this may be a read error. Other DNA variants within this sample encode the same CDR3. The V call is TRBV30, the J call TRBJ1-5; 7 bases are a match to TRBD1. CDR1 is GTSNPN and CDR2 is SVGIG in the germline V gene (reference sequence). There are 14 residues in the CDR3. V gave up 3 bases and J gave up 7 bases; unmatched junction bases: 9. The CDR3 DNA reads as TGTGCCTGGAGCGTTAAAGGGGGCAGACAGCCCCAGCATTTT. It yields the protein CAWSVKGGRQPQHF.

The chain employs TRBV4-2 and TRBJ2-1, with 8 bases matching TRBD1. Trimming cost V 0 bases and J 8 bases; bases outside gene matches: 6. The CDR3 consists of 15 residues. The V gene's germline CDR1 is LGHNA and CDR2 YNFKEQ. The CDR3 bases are TGTGCCAGCAGCCAAGAATGGCAGGGGGCCTATGAGCAGTTCTTC. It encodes CASSQEWQGAYEQFF.

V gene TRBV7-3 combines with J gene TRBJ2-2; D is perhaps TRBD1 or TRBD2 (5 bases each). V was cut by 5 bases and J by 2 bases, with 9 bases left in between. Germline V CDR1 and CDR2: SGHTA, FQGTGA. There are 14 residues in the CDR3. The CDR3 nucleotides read TGTGCCAGCAGCATGGGACCAAACACCGGGGAGCTGTTTTTT. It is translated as CASSMGPNTGELFF.

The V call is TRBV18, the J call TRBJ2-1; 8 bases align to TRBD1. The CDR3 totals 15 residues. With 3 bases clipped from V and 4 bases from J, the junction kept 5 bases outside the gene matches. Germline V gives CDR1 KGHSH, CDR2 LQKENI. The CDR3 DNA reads TGTGCCAGCTCACCGGGACAGGTCCAATACAATGAGCAGTTCTTC. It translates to CASSPGQVQYNEQFF.

This CDR3 reads CASSQAQTGRGETQYF. The CDR3, as DNA: TGCGCCAGCAGCCAAGCCCAGACAGGGAGGGGAGAGACCCAGTACTTC. The V call is TRBV4-1, the J call TRBJ2-5; possibly TRBD1 or TRBD2 for D (7 bases each). The length of the CDR3 is 16 residues. V lost 1 base and J lost 4, with 16 bases in between. The V gene's germline CDR1 is MGHRA and CDR2 YSYEKL.

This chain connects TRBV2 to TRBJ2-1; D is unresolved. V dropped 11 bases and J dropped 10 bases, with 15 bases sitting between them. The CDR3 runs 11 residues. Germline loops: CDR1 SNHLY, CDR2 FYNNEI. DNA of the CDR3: TGTGCCGGATATCGCGAAGGCGAGCAGTTCTTC. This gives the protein CAGYREGEQFF.

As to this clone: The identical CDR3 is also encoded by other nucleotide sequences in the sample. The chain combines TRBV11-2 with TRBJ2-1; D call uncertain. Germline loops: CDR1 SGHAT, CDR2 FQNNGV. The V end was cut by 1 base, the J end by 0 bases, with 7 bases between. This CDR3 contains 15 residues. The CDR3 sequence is CASSLGGSSYNEQFF. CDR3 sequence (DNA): TGTGCCAGCAGCTTAGGGGGTAGCTCCTACAATGAGCAGTTCTTC.

The CDR3, as DNA: TGTGCCAGCAGTCCCGCCGTACTCTCCTACAATGAGCAGTTCTTC. It encodes CASSPAVLSYNEQFF. The chain joins TRBV28 to TRBJ2-1; D gene unclear. Germline V CDR1 and CDR2: MDHEN, SYDVKM. Trimming stripped 5 bases from V and 0 bases from J, with 11 bases between. The CDR3 spans 15 residues.